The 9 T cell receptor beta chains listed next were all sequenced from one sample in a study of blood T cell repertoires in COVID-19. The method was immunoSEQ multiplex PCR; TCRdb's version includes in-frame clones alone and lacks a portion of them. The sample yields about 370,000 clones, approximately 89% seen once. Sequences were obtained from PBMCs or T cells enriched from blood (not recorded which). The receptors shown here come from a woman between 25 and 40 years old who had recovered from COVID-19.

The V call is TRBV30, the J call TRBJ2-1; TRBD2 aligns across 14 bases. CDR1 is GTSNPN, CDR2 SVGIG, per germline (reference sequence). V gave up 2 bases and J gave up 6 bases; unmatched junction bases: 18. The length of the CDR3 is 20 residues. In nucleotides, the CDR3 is TGTGCCTGGAGTCGTGCCACCGGGACTAGCGGGAGCCACAGTAGCAATGAGCAGTTCTTC. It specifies CAWSRATGTSGSHSSNEQFF. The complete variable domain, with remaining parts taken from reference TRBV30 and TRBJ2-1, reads SQTIHQWPATLVQPVGSPLSLECTVEGTSNPNLYWYRQAAGRGLQLLFYSVGIGQISSEVPQNLSASRPQDRQFILSSKKLLLSDSGFYLCAWSRATGTSGSHSSNEQFFGPGTRLTVL.

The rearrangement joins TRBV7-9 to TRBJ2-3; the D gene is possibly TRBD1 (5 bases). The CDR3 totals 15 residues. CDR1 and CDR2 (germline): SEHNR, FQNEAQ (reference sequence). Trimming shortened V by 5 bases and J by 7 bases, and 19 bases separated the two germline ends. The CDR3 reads CASSRHPADTHTQYF. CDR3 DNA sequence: TGTGCCAGCAGCCGGCACCCCGCGGACACTCATACGCAGTATTTT.

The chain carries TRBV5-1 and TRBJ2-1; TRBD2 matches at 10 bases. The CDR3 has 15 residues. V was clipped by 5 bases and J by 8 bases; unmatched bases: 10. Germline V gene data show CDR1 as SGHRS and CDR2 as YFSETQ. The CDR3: CASRQRGGPFDEQFF. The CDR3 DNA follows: TGCGCCAGCAGACAGCGGGGGGGCCCTTTCGATGAGCAGTTCTTC.

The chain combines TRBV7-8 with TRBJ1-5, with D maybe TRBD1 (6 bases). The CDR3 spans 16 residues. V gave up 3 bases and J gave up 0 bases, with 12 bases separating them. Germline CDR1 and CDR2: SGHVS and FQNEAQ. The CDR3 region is CASSLRGATSNQPQHF. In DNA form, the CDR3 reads TGTGCCAGCAGCTTGCGGGGGGCGACTAGCAATCAGCCCCAGCATTTT.

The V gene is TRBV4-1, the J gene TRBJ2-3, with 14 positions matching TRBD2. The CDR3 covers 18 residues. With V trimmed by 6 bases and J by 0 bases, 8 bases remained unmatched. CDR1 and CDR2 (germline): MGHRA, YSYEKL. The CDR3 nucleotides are TGCGCCAGCAGAAGAGGGACTAGCGGGGGCTCTAGCACAGATACGCAGTATTTT. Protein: CASRRGTSGGSSTDTQYF.

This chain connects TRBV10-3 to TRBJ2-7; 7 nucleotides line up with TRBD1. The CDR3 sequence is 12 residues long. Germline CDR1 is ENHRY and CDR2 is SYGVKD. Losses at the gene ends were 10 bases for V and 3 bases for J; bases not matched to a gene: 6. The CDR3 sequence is CATKTGNYEQYF. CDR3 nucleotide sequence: TGTGCCACCAAGACAGGGAACTACGAGCAGTACTTC.

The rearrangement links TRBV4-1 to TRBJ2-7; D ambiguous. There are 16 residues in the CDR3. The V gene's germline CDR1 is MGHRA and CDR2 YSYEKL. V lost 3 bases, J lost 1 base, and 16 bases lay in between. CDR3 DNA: TGCGCCAGCAGCCACCCGTCGCACAGAGCATCCTACGAGCAGTACTTC. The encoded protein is CASSHPSHRASYEQYF.

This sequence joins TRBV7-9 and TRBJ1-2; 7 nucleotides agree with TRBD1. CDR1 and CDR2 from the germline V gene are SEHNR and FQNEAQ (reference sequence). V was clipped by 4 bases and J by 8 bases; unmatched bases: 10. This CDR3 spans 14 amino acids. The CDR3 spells CASSSGRGNGGYTF. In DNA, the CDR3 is TGTGCCAGCAGCTCGGGCAGGGGGAATGGAGGCTACACCTTC.

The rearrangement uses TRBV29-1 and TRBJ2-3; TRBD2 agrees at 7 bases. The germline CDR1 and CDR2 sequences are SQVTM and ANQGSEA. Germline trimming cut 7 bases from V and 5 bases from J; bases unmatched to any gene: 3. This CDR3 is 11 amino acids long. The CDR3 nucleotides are TGCAGCGCCCCGGGGGGAGATACGCAGTATTTT. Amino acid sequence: CSAPGGDTQYF.